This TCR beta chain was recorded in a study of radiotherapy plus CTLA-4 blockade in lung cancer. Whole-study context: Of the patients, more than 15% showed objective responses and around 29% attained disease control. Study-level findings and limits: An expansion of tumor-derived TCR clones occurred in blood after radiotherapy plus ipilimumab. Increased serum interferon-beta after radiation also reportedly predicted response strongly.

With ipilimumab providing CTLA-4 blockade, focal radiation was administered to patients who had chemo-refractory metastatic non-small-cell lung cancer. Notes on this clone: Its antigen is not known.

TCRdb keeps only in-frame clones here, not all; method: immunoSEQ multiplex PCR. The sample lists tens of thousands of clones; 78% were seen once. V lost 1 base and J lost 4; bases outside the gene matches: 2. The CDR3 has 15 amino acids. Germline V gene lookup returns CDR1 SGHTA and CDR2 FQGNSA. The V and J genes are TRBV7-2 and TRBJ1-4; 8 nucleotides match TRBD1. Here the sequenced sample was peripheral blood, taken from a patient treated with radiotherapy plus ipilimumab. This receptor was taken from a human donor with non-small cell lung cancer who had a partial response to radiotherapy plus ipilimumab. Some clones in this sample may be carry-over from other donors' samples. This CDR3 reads CASSLGQGSNEKLFF. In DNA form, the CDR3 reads TGTGCCAGCAGCTTAGGACAGGGGAGTAATGAAAAACTGTTTTTT.